A single sample gave rise to the 16 T cell receptor beta chains below, sequenced in a study of T-cell memory formation after mild COVID-19. TCRdb recomputed calls from the 5' RACE reads with MiXCR, one row per CDR3 protein. The table shows more than 250,000 distinct CDR3 sequences, with 16% occurring only once. The sequenced sample consisted of PBMCs or a T cell subset sorted from them (not recorded which). Receptor source: a man in his late teens or twenties who had mild COVID-19 (a few samples of this study predate the infection). Cell type and time point are not known.

The chain couples TRBV2 to TRBJ2-3, with 10 bases lining up with TRBD2. J lost 2 bases, V lost 1 base, and 3 bases had no gene match. CDR3 length: 16 amino acids. Germline loops: CDR1 SNHLY, CDR2 FYNNEI. The CDR3: CASSEGLAGVTDTQYF. The CDR3 region has the DNA TGTGCCAGCAGTGAAGGGCTAGCGGGAGTCACAGATACGCAGTATTTT.

This sequence joins TRBV4-2 and TRBJ2-5, with TRBD1 matching 11 bases. CDR1 and CDR2 from the germline V gene are LGHNA and YNFKEQ. J gave up 4 bases and V 0 bases, and 4 bases lay outside the gene matches. The CDR3 has 16 amino acids. CDR3 amino acids: CASSQEGTGGGETQYF. CDR3 bases: TGTGCCAGCAGCCAAGAAGGGACAGGGGGAGGAGAGACCCAGTACTTC.

V and J are TRBV7-9 and TRBJ2-4, with 8 bases lining up with TRBD2. This CDR3 is 13 amino acids long. The ends lost 5 bases at V and 7 bases at J; junction bases unmatched: 4. CDR1 SEHNR and CDR2 FQNEAQ come from the germline V gene (reference sequence). The CDR3, as DNA: TGTGCCAGCAGCCAGACGGGGGGGAACATTCAGTACTTC. The encoded protein is CASSQTGGNIQYF.

This clonotype was observed a single time. V gene TRBV18 combines with J gene TRBJ1-1, with TRBD1 matching over 7 bases. This CDR3 comprises 13 residues. Germline CDR1 is KGHSH and CDR2 is LQKENI. After removal of 3 bases from V and 13 bases from J, the junction contained 11 bases not matched to a gene. The CDR3 region has the DNA TGTGCCAGCTCACCCACAGGGGAAAGTAAGGTTTTCTTT. It codes for CASSPTGESKVFF. Variable domain in full (rest from reference TRBV18 and TRBJ1-1): NAGVMQNPRHLVRRRGQEARLRCSPMKGHSHVYWYRQLPEEGLKFMVYLQKENIIDESGMPKERFSAEFPKEGPSILRIQQVVRGDSAAYFCASSPTGESKVFFGQGTRLTVV.

This chain uses TRBV10-3 with TRBJ2-3, with 7 bases identical to TRBD1. The CDR3 totals 14 residues. The V gene's germline CDR1 is ENHRY and CDR2 SYGVKD. J gave up 1 base and V 2 bases, and 0 bases lay outside the gene matches. The CDR3 loop is CAISEGQGTDTQYF. The CDR3 DNA follows: TGTGCCATCAGTGAGGGACAGGGCACAGATACGCAGTATTTT.

This clonotype was seen a few times. This chain's CDR3 is CASSIGARFGQPQHF. The CDR3 DNA follows: TGTGCCAGTAGTATTGGGGCGCGATTCGGCCAGCCCCAGCATTTT. The chain uses TRBV19 and TRBJ1-5; perhaps TRBD1 as D (5 bases). V was trimmed by 3 bases and J by 7 bases, leaving 16 bases between them. The length of the CDR3 is 15 residues. Germline V gene data show CDR1 as LNHDA and CDR2 as SQIVND (reference sequence).

This clonotype was seen a few times. This chain links TRBV4-3 with TRBJ1-4; 7 bases map to TRBD1. Germline V gene sequence: CDR1 LGHNA, CDR2 YSLEER. This CDR3 has 17 amino acids. The trim removed 1 base at V and 7 bases at J, leaving 12 bases unmatched. As DNA, the CDR3 is TGCGCCAGCAGCCAAGGGGACAGTGTACTCACGAGTGAAAAACTGTTTTTT. This codes for CASSQGDSVLTSEKLFF.

J is TRBJ2-2 and V is TRBV5-6, with D perhaps matching TRBD1 (5 bases). Germline assignment: CDR1 SGHDT and CDR2 YYEEEE. Trimming removed 2 bases from V and 5 bases from J, with 13 bases in between. This CDR3 contains 15 residues. In DNA form, the CDR3 reads TGTGCCAGCAGCTTTGGGCCAGGGCGTACCGGGGAGCTGTTTTTT. Translating gives CASSFGPGRTGELFF.

The chain joins TRBV9 to TRBJ1-2; 8 nucleotides match TRBD1. The germline gives CDR1 SGDLS, CDR2 YYNGEE. Trimming at V came to 4 bases and at J to 0 bases, leaving 8 bases not matched to a gene. This CDR3 has 16 amino acids. DNA for the CDR3: TGTGCCAGCAGCCCCCGCGGACAGGGAGCTAACTATGGCTACACCTTC. Translation: CASSPRGQGANYGYTF.

This clonotype was counted only a few times. J is TRBJ2-4 and V is TRBV18; 9 nucleotides match TRBD1. The CDR3 is 14 amino acids. Per germline, CDR1 KGHSH and CDR2 LQKENI. Trimming took 8 bases from V and 8 from J; bases not matched to a gene: 10. CDR3: CASTRTGEKDIQYF. CDR3 DNA sequence: TGTGCCAGCACCAGGACAGGGGAGAAGGACATTCAGTACTTC.

This clonotype has a handful of counts. The chain recombines TRBV4-1 with TRBJ2-2; the D gene is possibly TRBD2 (6 bases). This CDR3 region has 19 residues. The V end was cut by 4 bases, the J end by 4 bases, with 25 bases between. Germline values: CDR1 MGHRA, CDR2 YSYEKL. CDR3 coding DNA: TGCGCCAGCAGCCCCAGCGGGCAGACCCTTCGAAGGGGCACCGGGGAGCTGTTTTTT. Amino acids: CASSPSGQTLRRGTGELFF.

The rearrangement links TRBV5-4 to TRBJ1-1, with TRBD1 as a possible D gene (6 bases). The V gene lost 4 bases and the J gene lost 3 bases, with 16 bases spanning the gap. CDR3 length equals 15 residues. From germline, CDR1 is SGHNT and CDR2 YYREEE (reference sequence). DNA for the CDR3: TGTGCCAGCAGCGATTGGACAGCTAAGCACACTGAAGCTTTCTTT. It encodes CASSDWTAKHTEAFF.

The V and J genes are TRBV20-1 and TRBJ2-7; D possibly uses TRBD1 or TRBD2 (5 bases each). The CDR3 is made up of 12 amino acids. V lost 3 bases, J lost 4 bases, and 10 bases lay in between. Germline assignment: CDR1 DFQATT and CDR2 SNEGSKA (reference sequence). In DNA, the CDR3 is TGCAGTGCTAGTGTCAGGGAGTACGAGCAGTACGTC. Its protein product is CSASVREYEQYV.

This clonotype has more than one count but fewer than ten. This chain links TRBV7-9 with TRBJ1-1; no reliable D call. Trimming took 5 bases from V and 6 from J, leaving 16 bases between them. There are 14 residues in the CDR3. Germline lookup yields CDR1 SEHNR and CDR2 FQNEAQ (reference sequence). The CDR3 nucleotides read TGTGCCAGCAGCAACTCCGACTGGATCGCTGAAGCTTTCTTT. Amino acid sequence: CASSNSDWIAEAFF. The full variable domain, with the rest looked up from reference TRBV7-9 and TRBJ1-1, is DTGVSQNPRHKITKRGQNVTFRCDPISEHNRLYWYRQTLGQGPEFLTYFQNEAQLEKSRLLSDRFSAERPKGSFSTLEIQRTEQGDSAMYLCASSNSDWIAEAFFGQGTRLTVV.

The gene calls are TRBV6-5 and TRBJ2-2, with D maybe TRBD1 (5 bases). The V end lost 8 bases, the J end lost 5 bases, and 15 bases lay between the germline ends. The CDR3 is made up of 14 amino acids. Germline values: CDR1 MNHEY, CDR2 SVGAGI. CDR3 in DNA: TGTGCCAGCGGGGTGGGGCCAAGGACCGGGGAGCTGTTTTTT. This gives the protein CASGVGPRTGELFF.

The gene calls are TRBV10-3 and TRBJ2-7; D may be TRBD1 (5 bases). The CDR3 covers 14 residues. From germline, CDR1 is ENHRY and CDR2 SYGVKD. V was pared by 2 bases and J by 4 bases, with 12 bases between. The CDR3 bases are TGTGCCATCAGTGAGAGGGGCCTTGGATACGAGCAGTACTTC. It encodes CAISERGLGYEQYF.